This record covers a single T cell receptor (beta chain). Its antigen remains unknown. This sample was included in a study of T cell responses to AZD1222 COVID-19 vaccine. Overall study: Pooling of second doses given at about 4 or about 12 weeks was done. Broader study findings: No repertoire was sampled before or during the peak T cell response, only after it. Clonal diversity was possibly underestimated; the donors were predominantly white British and more often female. Nearly half of spike-specific TCRs reportedly target variant regions that are unmutated in the B.1.351 and B.1.1.7 variants.

The CDR3 has 15 amino acids. Trimming took 7 bases from V and 1 from J; bases not matched to a gene: 9. Germline V CDR1 and CDR2: SGHNT, YYREEE (reference sequence). Method: immunoSEQ multiplex PCR; TCRdb's copy keeps in-frame clones and lacks some. The sample consists of under 150,000 clones, 90% of them appearing once. The chain carries TRBV5-4 and TRBJ1-2, with 8 bases matching TRBD1. The sequence was obtained from an adult in good health. The sample in question was peripheral blood, obtained on day 0 of AZD1222 vaccination. The CDR3 loop reads CASVGQDPFNYGYTF. The DNA for the CDR3 is TGTGCCAGCGTGGGACAGGATCCTTTTAACTATGGCTACACCTTC.